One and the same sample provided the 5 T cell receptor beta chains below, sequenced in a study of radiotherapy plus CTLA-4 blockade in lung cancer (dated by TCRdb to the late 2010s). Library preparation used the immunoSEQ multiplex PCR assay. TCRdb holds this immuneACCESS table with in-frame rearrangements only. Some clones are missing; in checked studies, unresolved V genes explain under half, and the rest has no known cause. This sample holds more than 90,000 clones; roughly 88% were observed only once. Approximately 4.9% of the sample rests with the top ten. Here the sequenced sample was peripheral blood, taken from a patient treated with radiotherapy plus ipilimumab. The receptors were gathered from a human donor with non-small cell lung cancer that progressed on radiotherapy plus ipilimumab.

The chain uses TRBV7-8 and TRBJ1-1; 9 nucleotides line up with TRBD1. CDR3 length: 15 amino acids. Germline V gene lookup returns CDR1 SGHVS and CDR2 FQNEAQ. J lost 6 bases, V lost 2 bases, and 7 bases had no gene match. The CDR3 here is CASSLRQGGLPEAFF. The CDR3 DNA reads TGTGCCAGCAGCTTACGACAGGGGGGTCTCCCTGAAGCTTTCTTT.

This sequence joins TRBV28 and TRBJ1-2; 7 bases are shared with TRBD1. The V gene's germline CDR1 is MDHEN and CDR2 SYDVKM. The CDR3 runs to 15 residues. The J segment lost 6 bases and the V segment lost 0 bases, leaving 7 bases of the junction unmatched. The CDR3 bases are TGTGCCAGCAGTTTATGGGGACAGCTGGGGAATGGCTACACCTTC. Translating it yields CASSLWGQLGNGYTF.

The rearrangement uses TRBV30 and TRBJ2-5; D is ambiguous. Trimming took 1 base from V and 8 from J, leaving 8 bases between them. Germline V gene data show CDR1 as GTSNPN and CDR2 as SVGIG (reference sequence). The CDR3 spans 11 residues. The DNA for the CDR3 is TGTGCCTGGAGTGCCCAAACCACCCAGTACTTC. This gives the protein CAWSAQTTQYF.

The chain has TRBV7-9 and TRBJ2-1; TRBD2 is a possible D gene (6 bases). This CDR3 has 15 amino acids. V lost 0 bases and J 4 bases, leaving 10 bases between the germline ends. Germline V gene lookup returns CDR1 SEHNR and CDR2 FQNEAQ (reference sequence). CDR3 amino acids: CASSLAGGLYNEQFF. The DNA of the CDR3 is TGTGCCAGCAGCTTAGCGGGAGGCCTATACAATGAGCAGTTCTTC.

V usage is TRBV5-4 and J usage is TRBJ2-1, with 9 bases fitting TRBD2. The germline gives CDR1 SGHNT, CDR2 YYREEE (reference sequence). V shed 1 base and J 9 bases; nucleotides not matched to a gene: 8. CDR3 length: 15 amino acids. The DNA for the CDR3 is TGTGCCAGCAGCTTGAGAAGCGGGGGGTTTTCTGAGCAGTTCTTC. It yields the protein CASSLRSGGFSEQFF.